The sample holds a few counts of the clone carrying this T cell receptor (beta chain). The antigen is not known. The sample originates from a study of cytomegalovirus exposure and HLA in healthy donors. Study-level points and caveats: Cytomegalovirus association was assigned to approximately 160 TCR beta chains.

Primers: 60 Vbeta forward and 13 Jbeta reverse. Sequenced by immunoSEQ multiplex PCR; TCRdb stores in-frame clones only, minus some. The repertoire consists of under 150,000 clones, with around 9.6% occurring once and the leading ten covering 1.5% to 2%. The CDR3 spans 13 residues. The V gene lost 5 bases and the J gene lost 3 bases, with 11 bases spanning the gap. CDR1 is SGHAT, CDR2 FQNNGV, per germline. This sequence was found in a male donor in good health and CMV-seronegative. Sequencing was done on a sample of PBMCs. This rearrangement joins TRBV11-2 to TRBJ2-7, with TRBD1 as a possible D gene (6 bases). CDR3: CASSTTGFYEQYF. The CDR3 DNA follows: TGTGCCAGCAGCACTACAGGGTTCTACGAGCAGTACTTC.